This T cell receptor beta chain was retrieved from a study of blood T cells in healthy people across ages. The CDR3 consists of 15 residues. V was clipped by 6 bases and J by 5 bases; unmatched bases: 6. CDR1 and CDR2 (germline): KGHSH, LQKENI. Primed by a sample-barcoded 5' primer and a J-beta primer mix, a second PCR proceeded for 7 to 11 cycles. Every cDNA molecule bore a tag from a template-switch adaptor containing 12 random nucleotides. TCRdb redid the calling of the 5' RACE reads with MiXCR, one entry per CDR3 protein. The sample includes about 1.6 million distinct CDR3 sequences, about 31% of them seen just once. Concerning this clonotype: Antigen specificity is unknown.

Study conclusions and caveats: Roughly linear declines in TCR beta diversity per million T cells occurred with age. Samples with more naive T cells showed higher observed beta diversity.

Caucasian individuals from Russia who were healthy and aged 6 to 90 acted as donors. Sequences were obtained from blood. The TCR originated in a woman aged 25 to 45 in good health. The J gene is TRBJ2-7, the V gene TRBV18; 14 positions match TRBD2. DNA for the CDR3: TGTGCCAGCTCCTCGGGACTAGCGGGAGTTGACGAGCAGTACTTC. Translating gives CASSSGLAGVDEQYF.